What follows is one TCR beta chain and its context. Trimming cost V 3 bases and J 10 bases; bases outside gene matches: 10. This CDR3 is built from 17 residues. Germline V gene data show CDR1 as KGHSH and CDR2 as LQKENI. This specimen belongs to a study of blood T cell repertoires in COVID-19. Across the study: The study drew acute and convalescent COVID-19 samples from the United States, Italy and Spain.

In the authors' workflow: Reference gene primer amplification in the assay estimated nucleated cell counts. The assay was immunoSEQ multiplex PCR, and TCRdb's table has in-frame clones only and misses some. That table is the source of V, J and clone size, and D and trimming were worked out from the DNA. The sample carries around 230,000 clones, approximately 88% recorded once. The chain employs TRBV18 and TRBJ1-6, with 12 bases lining up with TRBD1. The receptor's source is a woman in her 40s with acute COVID-19. Sequencing was performed on PBMCs or T cells enriched from blood (not recorded which). This CDR3 is CASSPGTGGAGGSPLHF. Written as DNA, the CDR3 is TGTGCCAGCTCACCTGGGACAGGGGGCGCGGGGGGATCACCCCTCCACTTT.